This TCR beta chain was identified during a study of identical twins. The CDR3 consists of 14 residues. Germline values: CDR1 DFQATT, CDR2 SNEGSKA (reference sequence). J lost 1 base, V lost 3 bases, and 4 bases had no gene match. MiXCR, run by TCRdb on the 5' RACE reads, gives a single entry per CDR3 protein. This table holds 470,000 or so distinct CDR3 sequences, about 24% found once. Points on this clonotype: Its antigen is unknown.

General study results and limits: Twin-shared out-of-frame alpha sequences were enriched for low generation probability.

These records were also assigned to another study, of T cells expressing NK-cell markers. This second report adds: Sorted CD3+CD56-NKG2C+, CD3+CD56+NKG2C+ and CD3+CD56+NKG2C- T cells supplied the TCR beta repertoires. Eight donors were sequenced, seven testing HCMV-seropositive and one testing seronegative. These clonotypes additionally ranked first within the CD3+CD56-NKG2C+ fraction of several donors.

This chain uses TRBV20-1 with TRBJ2-3, with 7 bases that match TRBD1. Material: CD4+ T cells sorted from blood. The clonotype was recovered from a woman aged 18-29 years in good health. DNA of the CDR3: TGCAGTGCTAGTAGACAGGGAGGCACAGATACGCAGTATTTT. Protein sequence: CSASRQGGTDTQYF.